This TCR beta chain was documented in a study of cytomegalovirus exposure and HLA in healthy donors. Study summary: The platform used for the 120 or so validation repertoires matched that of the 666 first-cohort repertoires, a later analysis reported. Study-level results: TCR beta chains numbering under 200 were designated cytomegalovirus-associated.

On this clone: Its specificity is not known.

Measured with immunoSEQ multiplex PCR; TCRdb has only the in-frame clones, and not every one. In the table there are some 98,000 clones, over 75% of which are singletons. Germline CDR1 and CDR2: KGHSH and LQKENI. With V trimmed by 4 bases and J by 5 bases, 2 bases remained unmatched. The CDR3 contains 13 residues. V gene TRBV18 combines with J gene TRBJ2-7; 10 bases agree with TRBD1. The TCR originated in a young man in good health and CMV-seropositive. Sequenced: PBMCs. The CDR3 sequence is CASSRTGGHEQYF. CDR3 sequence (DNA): TGTGCCAGCTCACGGACAGGGGGGCACGAGCAGTACTTC.